One and the same sample provided the 17 T cell receptor beta chains below, sequenced in a study of neoadjuvant anti-PD-1 for oral cavity cancer. TCRdb's table, derived via immunoSEQ multiplex PCR, lists solely in-frame clones and lacks some. Of 15,000 to 20,000 clones listed, less than 75% are singletons. This specimen was PBMCs, taken before nivolumab (anti-PD-1) treatment. These receptors all come from a person between 40 and 85 years old with oral cavity squamous cell carcinoma.

V gene TRBV10-1 combines with J gene TRBJ2-7; unclear D gene. Trimming left V 6 bases short and J 0 bases short, with 6 bases between. The CDR3 is 12 amino acids. CDR1 is WNHNN, CDR2 SYGVQD, per germline (reference sequence). The CDR3 spells CASSASSYEQYF. CDR3 sequence (DNA): TGCGCCAGCAGCGCTAGCTCCTACGAGCAGTACTTC.

CDR3 protein: CASSDTRANEKLFF. In DNA form, the CDR3 reads TGTGCCAGCAGTGATACGAGGGCTAATGAAAAACTGTTTTTT. The chain joins TRBV2 to TRBJ1-4; D is undetermined. V was shortened by 3 bases and J by 3 bases, with 8 bases between the two germline ends. In germline, CDR1 is SNHLY, CDR2 FYNNEI. The CDR3 is 14 amino acids.

V gene TRBV29-1 combines with J gene TRBJ2-2, with D unresolved. There are 14 residues in the CDR3. V lost 3 bases and J 1 base, leaving 9 bases between the germline ends. From germline, CDR1 is SQVTM and CDR2 ANQGSEA. CDR3 sequence reads: CSVERIQNTGELFF. DNA for the CDR3: TGCAGCGTTGAGCGGATCCAGAACACCGGGGAGCTGTTTTTT.

Only one count was recorded for this clone. This chain joins TRBV6-1 and TRBJ1-5; D perhaps matches TRBD1 (5 bases). V was cut by 6 bases and J by 2 bases, with 14 bases left in between. The CDR3 consists of 15 residues. Germline-derived CDR1 and CDR2 are MNHNS and SASEGT. The CDR3 is CASRGDGEGNQPQHF. The CDR3 DNA is TGTGCCAGCAGGGGGGACGGGGAGGGCAATCAGCCCCAGCATTTT.

This chain links TRBV29-1 with TRBJ2-1, with TRBD1 matching 9 bases. CDR1 is SQVTM and CDR2 is ANQGSEA in the germline V gene. Unmatched junction bases numbered 20, after V lost 0 bases and J lost 5 bases. The CDR3 sequence is 20 residues long. As DNA, the CDR3 is TGCAGCGTTGAAGAGTACGGACAGGGGATCGTCTGGGGGCTTAACAATGAGCAGTTCTTC. Protein: CSVEEYGQGIVWGLNNEQFF.

V usage is TRBV7-6 and J usage is TRBJ2-3, with TRBD2 matching over 8 bases. This CDR3 has 16 amino acids. The germline CDR1 and CDR2 sequences are SGHVS and FNYEAQ. J gave up 0 bases and V 5 bases, and 7 bases lay outside the gene matches. This chain's CDR3 is CASSPRSGISTDTQYF. The CDR3 coding sequence is TGTGCCAGCAGCCCTCGTAGCGGGATTAGCACAGATACGCAGTATTTT.

The chain carries TRBV6-1 and TRBJ2-7; 8 positions match TRBD2. Germline V lookup: CDR1 MNHNS, CDR2 SASEGT. V shed 4 bases, J shed 5 bases, and the junction held 10 bases outside the gene matches. The CDR3 runs to 15 residues. In nucleotides, the CDR3 is TGTGCCAGCAGTGTGTTCAGCGGGAGTATCGACGAGCAGTACTTC. It is translated as CASSVFSGSIDEQYF.

The rearrangement links TRBV5-4 to TRBJ2-1; possible D gene TRBD2, 7 bases. CDR3 length: 16 amino acids. The germline CDR1 and CDR2 sequences are SGHNT and YYREEE (reference sequence). Trimming left V 0 bases short and J 1 base short, with 11 bases between. The CDR3 spells CASSLAGGRSYNEQFF. As DNA, the CDR3 is TGTGCCAGCAGCTTGGCCGGGGGGCGGTCCTACAATGAGCAGTTCTTC.

The genes are TRBV10-3 and TRBJ2-7, with TRBD1 identical over 8 bases. J gave up 2 bases and V 3 bases, and 3 bases lay outside the gene matches. Germline lookup yields CDR1 ENHRY and CDR2 SYGVKD. The CDR3 is 14 amino acids. CDR3 nucleotide sequence: TGTGCCATCAGTGATAGACAGGGGCCCTACGAGCAGTACTTC. It codes for CAISDRQGPYEQYF.

The V and J genes are TRBV10-3 and TRBJ2-5; the match to TRBD1 covers 7 bases. V trimming: 4 bases; J trimming: 4 bases; junction bases outside the gene matches: 9. The germline gives CDR1 ENHRY, CDR2 SYGVKD. This CDR3 is 15 amino acids long. The CDR3 loop reads CAISGGGRQGETQYF. CDR3 bases: TGTGCCATCAGTGGAGGGGGCCGGCAAGGAGAGACCCAGTACTTC.

This clone was seen once. The chain combines TRBV7-6 with TRBJ2-2; 9 positions match TRBD2. Losses at the gene ends were 10 bases for V and 4 bases for J; bases not matched to a gene: 4. This CDR3 is 13 amino acids long. Germline V gives CDR1 SGHVS, CDR2 FNYEAQ. The CDR3 coding sequence is TGTGCCACGCGGGAGGGCGTCACCGGGGAGCTGTTTTTT. This encodes CATREGVTGELFF.

The V and J genes are TRBV9 and TRBJ2-1; TRBD2 agrees at 11 bases. The ends lost 3 bases at V and 0 bases at J; junction bases unmatched: 11. The CDR3 has 19 residues. CDR1 is SGDLS, CDR2 YYNGEE, per germline. The chain's CDR3 is CASSAGTSGLKSSYNEQFF. The CDR3 DNA is TGTGCCAGCAGCGCCGGGACTAGCGGACTGAAAAGCTCCTACAATGAGCAGTTCTTC.

This rearrangement joins TRBV4-1 to TRBJ1-1; no firm D call. The CDR3 is made up of 16 amino acids. Germline V CDR1 and CDR2: MGHRA, YSYEKL. V lost 1 base and J lost 0, with 12 bases in between. CDR3 nucleotides: TGCGCCAGCAGCCAAGGTCACGTGGATTTGAACACTGAAGCTTTCTTT. The encoded protein is CASSQGHVDLNTEAFF.

The genes are TRBV2 and TRBJ2-3, with TRBD1 matching 9 bases. CDR1 and CDR2 (germline): SNHLY, FYNNEI. The J segment lost 5 bases and the V segment lost 7 bases, leaving 1 base of the junction unmatched. CDR3 length: 12 residues. Here the CDR3 DNA reads TGTGCCAGCAACAGGGGGCAAGATACGCAGTATTTT. Protein: CASNRGQDTQYF.

The chain combines TRBV2 with TRBJ2-7, with 9 bases identical to TRBD2. The CDR3 spans 15 residues. Germline V lookup: CDR1 SNHLY, CDR2 FYNNEI. Trimming cost V 1 base and J 5 bases; bases outside gene matches: 6. Written as DNA, the CDR3 is TGTGCCAGCAGTGAAGATAGCGGGAGCGTCAACGAGCAGTACTTC. Residues: CASSEDSGSVNEQYF.

The chain joins TRBV27 to TRBJ2-7; no reliable D call. V was trimmed by 6 bases and J by 2 bases, leaving 11 bases between them. The CDR3 totals 13 residues. Germline CDR1 is MNHEY and CDR2 is SMNVEV (reference sequence). In DNA, the CDR3 is TGTGCCAGCAGCTCAGATAAGGCCTACGAGCAGTACTTC. Its protein is CASSSDKAYEQYF.

The gene calls are TRBV2 and TRBJ2-7; no definite D call. The CDR3 consists of 13 residues. In germline, CDR1 is SNHLY, CDR2 FYNNEI. Trimming cost V 6 bases and J 6 bases, with 15 bases left between them. CDR3 coding DNA: TGTGCCAGCAGCGATAAGACGGCTTCCGAGCAGTACTTC. Translating it yields CASSDKTASEQYF.